This entry describes one TCR beta chain. Its specificity is unknown. TCRdb called the 5' RACE reads again in MiXCR, with one record for every CDR3 protein. The table records 300,000 to 400,000 distinct CDR3 sequences, more than 20% of them present only once. The sample originates from a study of T-cell memory formation after mild COVID-19. For the study at large: Largely, the TCR clusters proved donor specific.

The V gene end was trimmed by 8 bases and the J gene end by 4 bases; junction bases not matched to a gene: 10. CDR3 size: 14 residues. Looked up from germline, CDR1 is KGHSH and CDR2 is LQKENI. Study results and limitations: A second wave expanding day 15 to 37 was CD4+-biased; contracting clones were balanced.

The genes are TRBV18 and TRBJ1-1; 7 bases are a match to TRBD1. The sequencing sample was made of PBMCs or a T cell subset sorted from them (not recorded which). The sequence was collected from an adult woman who had mild COVID-19 (a few samples of this study predate the infection). Cell type and time point are not known. CDR3 DNA sequence: TGTGCCAGCCTGCGACAGGGCGAGGTCACTGAAGCTTTCTTT. Translated: CASLRQGEVTEAFF.